This entry lists 27 T cell receptor beta chains sequenced from one sample in a study of blood T cell repertoires in COVID-19. Some clones are missing from TCRdb's copy, which holds only in-frame ones; the method was immunoSEQ multiplex PCR. There are around 42,000 clones in the sample; around 83% occur only once, and around 40% lies in the top ten. Source material: peripheral blood. The receptors come from an elderly woman with acute or convalescent COVID-19.

This clone was seen a few times. The chain uses TRBV29-1 and TRBJ2-5; D unresolved. The CDR3 runs to 11 residues. Germline V CDR1 and CDR2: SQVTM, ANQGSEA. Trimming took off 1 base at V and 5 bases at J, with 5 bases between the two ends. This chain's CDR3 is CSVEVRETQYF. In nucleotides, the CDR3 is TGCAGCGTTGAAGTGAGGGAGACCCAGTACTTC.

The rearrangement uses TRBV5-1 and TRBJ2-7; 11 nucleotides line up with TRBD1. With 2 bases clipped from V and 4 bases from J, the junction kept 2 bases outside the gene matches. Germline lookup yields CDR1 SGHRS and CDR2 YFSETQ. The CDR3 contains 14 residues. The CDR3 reads CASSLGQGAYEQYF. CDR3 in DNA: TGCGCCAGCAGCTTAGGACAGGGGGCGTACGAGCAGTACTTC.

Concerning this clone itself: This same CDR3 is encoded by further DNA sequences in the sample. The rearrangement links TRBV19 to TRBJ2-5; TRBD1 might be the D (7 bases). The CDR3 is 15 amino acids. Between the trimmed V and J ends, which lost 3 bases and 5 bases, there was a span of 16 bases. Germline V lookup: CDR1 LNHDA, CDR2 SQIVND (reference sequence). Here the CDR3 reads CASSIPRGAGETQYF. DNA for the CDR3: TGTGCCAGTAGTATCCCCAGGGGGGCCGGTGAGACCCAGTACTTC. Based on the CDR3 plus reference TRBV19 and TRBJ2-5, the full variable domain is DGGITQSPKYLFRKEGQNVTLSCEQNLNHDAMYWYRQDPGQGLRLIYYSQIVNDFQKGDIAEGYSVSREKKESFPLTVTSAQKNPTAFYLCASSIPRGAGETQYFGPGTRLLVL.

The genes are TRBV5-6 and TRBJ1-4; D is ambiguous. Germline CDR1 SGHDT, CDR2 YYEEEE. The CDR3 runs to 15 residues. Between the trimmed V and J ends, which lost 1 base and 4 bases, there was a span of 11 bases. The CDR3 spells CASSLWSGNNEKLFF. Here the CDR3 DNA reads TGTGCCAGCAGCTTGTGGAGCGGGAATAATGAAAAACTGTTTTTT. The complete variable domain, with remaining parts taken from reference TRBV5-6 and TRBJ1-4, reads DAGVTQSPTHLIKTRGQQVTLRCSPKSGHDTVSWYQQALGQGPQFIFQYYEEEERQRGNFPDRFSGHQFPNYSSELNVNALLLGDSALYLCASSLWSGNNEKLFFGSGTQLSVL.

In its sample, this clone was seen once. The rearrangement links TRBV12-3 or TRBV12-4 to TRBJ2-7; a possible D gene is TRBD2 (5 bases). The CDR3 contains 13 residues. The V end lost 5 bases, the J end lost 6 bases, and 14 bases lay between the germline ends. The CDR3 DNA reads as TGTGCCAGCAGTCTGACACGGGGTTTCGAGCAGTACTTC. Encoded protein: CASSLTRGFEQYF.

The J gene is TRBJ1-2, the V gene TRBV15; 9 positions match TRBD1. Unmatched junction bases numbered 3, after V lost 3 bases and J lost 4 bases. The CDR3 extends over 14 amino acids. The germline CDR1 and CDR2 sequences are LNHNV and YYDKDF (reference sequence). The CDR3 loop reads CATSRDRGSYGYTF. CDR3 sequence (DNA): TGTGCCACCAGCAGGGACAGGGGTAGCTATGGCTACACCTTC.

The rearrangement links TRBV3-1 (or the pseudogene TRBV3-2) to TRBJ1-5; D remains ambiguous. The V end lost 0 bases, the J end lost 6 bases, and 6 bases lay between the germline ends. The germline gives CDR1 LGHDT, CDR2 YNNKEL (reference sequence). The CDR3 runs to 13 residues. CDR3 region: CASSQDLSQPQHF. CDR3 in DNA: TGTGCCAGCAGCCAAGATCTGAGTCAGCCCCAGCATTTT.

The chain combines TRBV6-5 with TRBJ1-6; D is unclear. This CDR3 has 14 amino acids. V was pared by 5 bases and J by 11 bases, with 16 bases between. Germline V lookup: CDR1 MNHEY, CDR2 SVGAGI. The CDR3 region has the DNA TGTGCCAGCAGTCCCGGGCCGCGGGAGGCACCCCTCCACTTT. Translated, it gives CASSPGPREAPLHF.

The V gene is TRBV2, the J gene TRBJ1-2; a weak D match, TRBD1 (5 bases). From germline, CDR1 is SNHLY and CDR2 FYNNEI. V was clipped by 1 base and J by 8 bases, with 14 bases between them. The CDR3 consists of 14 residues. CDR3 DNA: TGTGCCAGCAGTGAAGGAGGCAGGGAGGTAGGCTACACCTTC. This translates into CASSEGGREVGYTF.

V gene TRBV10-2 combines with J gene TRBJ1-1; 7 bases align to TRBD1. J was trimmed by 8 bases and V by 8 bases; bases with no gene match: 11. CDR3 length: 13 residues. Germline-derived CDR1 and CDR2 are WSHSY and SAAADI. CDR3 DNA: TGCGCCAGCCGTATTTCGTCGGGACAGGAAGCTTTCTTT. This encodes CASRISSGQEAFF.

V is TRBV5-1 and J is TRBJ1-4; 7 bases line up with TRBD1. CDR1 SGHRS and CDR2 YFSETQ come from the germline V gene. This CDR3 has 15 residues. Trimming cost V 0 bases and J 4 bases; bases outside gene matches: 3. CDR3 residues: CASSLEPGGNEKLFF. The CDR3 DNA follows: TGCGCCAGCAGCTTGGAACCAGGGGGTAATGAAAAACTGTTTTTT.

In this sample, this clone turned up once. The chain links TRBV5-4 to TRBJ2-1, with D perhaps being TRBD1 or TRBD2 (5 bases each). Germline V gene sequence: CDR1 SGHNT, CDR2 YYREEE (reference sequence). V dropped 4 bases and J dropped 0 bases, with 11 bases sitting between them. CDR3 length: 15 amino acids. In DNA, the CDR3 is TGTGCCAGCAGCCTGGGACGGAGCTCCTACAATGAGCAGTTCTTC. This translates into CASSLGRSSYNEQFF.

A single count supports this clone. The chain has TRBV6-1 and TRBJ2-1; 7 bases match TRBD2. The CDR3 length is 14 residues. Germline lookup yields CDR1 MNHNS and CDR2 SASEGT. V was pared by 6 bases and J by 2 bases, with 4 bases of the junction left unmatched. In DNA, the CDR3 is TGTGCCAGCAGACCGAGCGGGGCCTACAATGAGCAGTTCTTC. Protein sequence: CASRPSGAYNEQFF.

The chain combines TRBV5-6 with TRBJ2-1, with 13 bases aligning to TRBD2. The CDR3 length is 17 residues. Germline V gives CDR1 SGHDT, CDR2 YYEEEE. J gave up 12 bases and V 0 bases, and 12 bases lay outside the gene matches. The DNA of the CDR3 is TGTGCCAGCAGCTTGGTCCCCACTAGCGGGGGGGCCTGGGGGCAGTTCTTC. Translated: CASSLVPTSGGAWGQFF.

This clone was picked up one time. V usage is TRBV28 and J usage is TRBJ1-4; D ambiguous. Trimming cost V 3 bases and J 5 bases, with 10 bases left between them. CDR1 is MDHEN, CDR2 SYDVKM, per germline. The CDR3 covers 14 residues. CDR3: CASSLWQENEKLFF. For the CDR3, the DNA is TGTGCCAGCAGTTTGTGGCAGGAAAATGAAAAACTGTTTTTT.

The chain recombines TRBV19 with TRBJ1-2, with D unresolved. This CDR3 region has 15 residues. Germline V CDR1 and CDR2: LNHDA, SQIVND (reference sequence). V was pared by 5 bases and J by 3 bases, with 16 bases between. CDR3 sequence: CASSRDASLDYGYTF. The CDR3, as DNA: TGTGCCAGTAGTCGGGATGCGTCGTTGGACTATGGCTACACCTTC.

The chain joins TRBV7-3 to TRBJ1-1; D unresolved. Germline V CDR1 and CDR2: SGHTA, FQGTGA. There are 13 residues in the CDR3. The V gene lost 2 bases and the J gene lost 1 base, with 5 bases spanning the gap. The DNA for the CDR3 is TGTGCCAGCAGCTTAGGCAGGAACACTGAAGCTTTCTTT. Translating gives CASSLGRNTEAFF. The variable domain in full, completed from reference TRBV7-3 and TRBJ1-1, reads GAGVSQTPSNKVTEKGKYVELRCDPISGHTALYWYRQSLGQGPEFLIYFQGTGAADDSGLPNDRFFAVRPEGSVSTLKIQRTERGDSAVYLCASSLGRNTEAFFGQGTRLTVV.

The chain employs TRBV7-9 and TRBJ2-7, with D perhaps matching TRBD1 (7 bases). Germline V CDR1 and CDR2: SEHNR, FQNEAQ (reference sequence). V was pared by 4 bases and J by 11 bases, with 18 bases between. This CDR3 has 13 amino acids. CDR3 protein: CASSSGGRGSKYF. The DNA of the CDR3 is TGTGCCAGCAGCTCCGGGGGCAGGGGGTCGAAGTACTTC.

This CDR3 reads CASLRSGTGGREQYF. CDR3 bases: TGTGCCAGCTTGCGATCCGGGACAGGGGGTCGAGAGCAGTACTTC. This chain uses TRBV2 with TRBJ2-7; TRBD1 agrees at 11 bases. The germline V gene has CDR1 SNHLY and CDR2 FYNNEI. The CDR3 contains 15 residues. Trimming cost V 8 bases and J 7 bases; bases outside gene matches: 13. Full variable domain (outside the CDR3, taken from reference TRBV2 and TRBJ2-7): EPEVTQTPSHQVTQMGQEVILRCVPISNHLYFYWYRQILGQKVEFLVSFYNNEISEKSEIFDDQFSVERPDGSNFTLKIRSTKLEDSAMYFCASLRSGTGGREQYFGPGTRLTVT.

This clone came up once. The gene calls are TRBV5-8 and TRBJ2-4, with D possibly TRBD1 on 5 matching bases. V lost 0 bases to trimming and J lost 1 base, with 17 bases between them. Germline values: CDR1 SGHTS, CDR2 YDEGEE. The CDR3 is 18 residues long. CDR3 residues: CASSLAVGWQGAKNIQYF. The CDR3, as DNA: TGTGCCAGCAGCTTGGCCGTTGGCTGGCAGGGTGCCAAAAACATTCAGTACTTC.

The chain links TRBV7-2 to TRBJ1-3; 8 bases are shared with TRBD1. This CDR3 comprises 15 residues. After removal of 7 bases from V and 4 bases from J, the junction contained 9 bases not matched to a gene. The germline V gene has CDR1 SGHTA and CDR2 FQGNSA. CDR3 nucleotide sequence: TGTGCCAGCACCCTACAGGGGGGGCGAGGAAACACCATATATTTT. This gives the protein CASTLQGGRGNTIYF. Filled out from reference TRBV7-2 and TRBJ1-3, the complete variable domain reads GAGVSQSPSNKVTEKGKDVELRCDPISGHTALYWYRQSLGQGLEFLIYFQGNSAPDKSGLPSDRFSAERTGGSVSTLTIQRTQQEDSAVYLCASTLQGGRGNTIYFGEGSWLTVV.

The gene calls are TRBV28 and TRBJ1-6; TRBD1 matches at 8 bases. The trim removed 5 bases at V and 8 bases at J, leaving 5 bases unmatched. The CDR3 has 14 amino acids. The germline V gene has CDR1 MDHEN and CDR2 SYDVKM. DNA for the CDR3: TGTGCCAGCAGTCAGGGACAGGCCCATTCACCCCTCCACTTT. It translates to CASSQGQAHSPLHF.

The rearrangement uses TRBV15 and TRBJ2-1; D perhaps matches TRBD2 (5 bases). Trimming removed 9 bases at V and 4 bases at J, with 19 bases between. CDR1 is LNHNV and CDR2 is YYDKDF in the germline V gene (reference sequence). The CDR3 consists of 15 residues. CDR3 nucleotides: TGTGCCACATCTTTGGGAGCGTCTTCTTACAATGAGCAGTTCTTC. This sequence encodes CATSLGASSYNEQFF. Together with reference TRBV15 and TRBJ2-1, the CDR3 gives the full variable domain: DAMVIQNPRYQVTQFGKPVTLSCSQTLNHNVMYWYQQKSSQAPKLLFHYYDKDFNNEADTPDNFQSRRPNTSFCFLDIRSPGLGDTAMYLCATSLGASSYNEQFFGPGTRLTVL.

The chain links TRBV6-5 to TRBJ1-2, with 9 bases matching TRBD1. The CDR3 has 15 residues. V gave up 8 bases and J gave up 7 bases; unmatched junction bases: 14. Germline values: CDR1 MNHEY, CDR2 SVGAGI. CDR3 sequence reads: CASGAEMTGGIGYTF. The CDR3, as DNA: TGTGCCAGCGGAGCCGAAATGACAGGGGGTATTGGCTACACCTTC.

With regard to this clone: Germline is not matched at one junction end, which may reflect a read error. This rearrangement joins TRBV5-1 to TRBJ1-1; D remains unclear. This CDR3 has 13 residues. In germline, CDR1 is SGHRS, CDR2 YFSETQ. This CDR3 is CASSSSEVTRYIF. CDR3 nucleotide sequence: TGCGCCAGCAGCTCGTCGGAGGTTACGAGATATATCTTT.

The chain combines TRBV5-1 with TRBJ1-4; a weak D match, TRBD1 (5 bases). Germline CDR1 SGHRS, CDR2 YFSETQ. This CDR3 region has 15 residues. Deletions cut 1 base from V and 5 bases from J, with 12 bases between. The CDR3 spells CASSLRTPENEKLFF. CDR3 nucleotides: TGCGCCAGCAGCTTGAGGACACCTGAAAATGAAAAACTGTTTTTT.

This chain links TRBV3-1 (or the pseudogene TRBV3-2) with TRBJ1-2; D gene uncertain. The germline CDR1 and CDR2 sequences are LGHDT and YNNKEL (reference sequence). The ends were cut back, 1 base at V and 7 bases at J, with 7 bases in the middle. The CDR3 totals 12 residues. For the CDR3, the DNA is TGTGCCAGCAGCCAAGGAGTATCTGGCTACACCTTC. Translating gives CASSQGVSGYTF.